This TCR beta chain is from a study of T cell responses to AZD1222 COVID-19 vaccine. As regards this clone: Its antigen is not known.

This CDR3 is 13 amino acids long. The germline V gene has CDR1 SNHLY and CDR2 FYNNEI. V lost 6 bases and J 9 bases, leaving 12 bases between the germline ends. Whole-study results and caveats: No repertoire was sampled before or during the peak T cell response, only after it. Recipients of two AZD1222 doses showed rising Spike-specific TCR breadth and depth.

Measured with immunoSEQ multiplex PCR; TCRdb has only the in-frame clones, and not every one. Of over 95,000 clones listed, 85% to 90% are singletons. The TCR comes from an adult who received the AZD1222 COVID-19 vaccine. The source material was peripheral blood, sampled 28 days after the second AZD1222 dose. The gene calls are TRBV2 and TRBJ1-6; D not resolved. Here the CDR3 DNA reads TGTGCCAGCAGGCAAATCTTGGGTTCACCCCTCCACTTT. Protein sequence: CASRQILGSPLHF.